This T cell receptor beta chain appears in the sequencing data of a study of shared clonotypes between healthy human individuals. Study in general: Plates per donor: three CD4 naive, three CD4 memory, two CD8 naive, one CD8 memory. Notes on the study in general: Naive CD4 clonotypes overlapped across a handful of donors at 4.5% to 5.5%.

TCRdb's table, derived via immunoSEQ multiplex PCR, lists solely in-frame clones and lacks some. The sample includes roughly 2 million clones, roughly 96% of them seen just once. As to this clone: Its antigen is not identified.

A CD45RA+ naive subset and a CD45RA-negative memory subset were split from CD4+ cells. Sequenced input: naive CD4+ T cells sorted from blood. Subset specified: CD45RA+ positively selected. The clonotype was recovered from a man aged 18 to 30 in good health.

Here the CDR3 reads CASSPRSIPEQFF. The CDR3 nucleotides read TGTGCCAGCAGCCCCCGGTCAATCCCTGAGCAGTTCTTC. The J gene is TRBJ2-1, the V gene TRBV7-9; D gene uncertain. The germline CDR1 and CDR2 sequences are SEHNR and FQNEAQ (reference sequence). The V end was cut by 5 bases, the J end by 9 bases, with 14 bases between. This CDR3 region has 13 residues.